This T cell receptor beta chain is drawn from a study of blood T cell repertoires in COVID-19. Method: immunoSEQ multiplex PCR; TCRdb's copy keeps in-frame clones and lacks some. Of tens of thousands of clones detected, 65% to 85% appear once; the ten largest clones hold about 4.8%. This clone was detected only a few times. The sequenced sample was peripheral blood. The TCR originated in a woman older than 75 with active or convalescent COVID-19.

CDR3 DNA sequence: TGCGCCAGCAGCCAAACGGGACTAGCGTCTAGCACAGATACGCAGTATTTT. This encodes CASSQTGLASSTDTQYF. The rearrangement uses TRBV4-3 and TRBJ2-3, with 10 bases identical to TRBD2. The CDR3 contains 17 residues. J gave up 0 bases and V 2 bases, and 5 bases lay outside the gene matches. Germline CDR1 reads LGHNA; CDR2 reads YSLEER.